This T cell receptor beta chain comes out of a study of shared clonotypes between healthy human individuals. For the study at large: CD8 memory received one plate per donor, CD8 naive two, CD4 memory three and CD4 naive three. Regarding the study as a whole: As a rule, naive subsets had a larger estimated richness than memory subsets.

For this clone: Its cognate antigen is unknown.

Profiled with immunoSEQ multiplex PCR; TCRdb holds only in-frame clones, not every one. The sample records about 690,000 clones, 90% being singletons. The CDR3 is made up of 15 amino acids. The germline CDR1 and CDR2 sequences are SQVTM and ANQGSEA. The V and J ends lost 6 bases and 0 bases, in that order; junction bases with no gene match: 8. The source of this sequence is a man aged 18 to 30 in good health. Some clones in this sample may be carry-over from other donors' samples. This chain links TRBV29-1 with TRBJ2-1, with 7 bases matching TRBD2. Sequencing was performed on memory CD8+ T cells from PBMCs. Subset specified: CD45RO+ cells pooled with CCR7-negative TemRA cells. The CDR3 is CSVPSGKSSYNEQFF. The CDR3 DNA follows: TGCAGCGTCCCAAGCGGGAAGAGCTCCTACAATGAGCAGTTCTTC.